This TCR beta chain was captured by sequencing in a study of blood T cell repertoires in COVID-19 (dated by TCRdb to the early 2020s). A note on the overall study: Samples covering the acute and convalescent phases of COVID-19 were provided by collaborators in the United States, Italy and Spain. The material from the prospective study consisted of cDNA or gDNA derived from T cells, B-cell-depleted T cells, or PBMCs. Subjects who had been exposed to COVID-19, were actively infected with it, or had recovered from it provided the deeply sampled blood TCRbeta repertoires that made up the dataset. The repertoires were released in a freely available public database meant as a resource for research on the immune response to SARS-CoV-2. Samples were obtained from the ongoing ImmuneRACE study (first 160 participants) and from some 1,200 subjects provided by 6 global collaborators. Nearly every sample came with metadata listing a de-identified subject ID, COVID-19 status, age in years and sex. Where available, HLA class I and class II types were obtained from metadata supplied by the sample provider rather than from assay-based typing.

Collaborating institutions collected whole blood in K2EDTA tubes following their own protocols. For TCRbeta analysis, collaborators shipped samples in one of three forms: frozen whole blood, isolated PBMCs, or DNA extracted from either of those sample types. Study-wide conclusions, independent of this receptor: How much clinical and demographic metadata was included differed by source and by participant, and the metadata was provided uncurated.

Trimming leaves V shorter by 3 bases and J shorter by 4 bases, with the junction holding 2 bases beyond the gene matches. From a lookup of the germline V gene, CDR1 and CDR2 are MDHEN and SYDVKM. Its CDR3 holds 13 amino acids, cysteine through phenylalanine. The only DNA kept is the CDR3, 39 bases in frame from the first base. This clone came up once. Which antigen it targets is not known. The input lacks base qualities; no much larger clone sits a single base away. Within the sample, other DNA sequences also encode this same CDR3. TCRbeta CDR3 regions were amplified from genomic DNA by means of the immunoSEQ Assay, a bias-controlled multiplex PCR. Regarding the original processing steps: The number of nucleated cells in each sample was estimated from the amplification of reference gene primers within the assay. Sequence reads were collapsed and filtered to measure the absolute abundance of every unique TCRbeta CDR3 rearrangement. For each sample, productive Simpson clonality was calculated by taking the square root of Simpson's diversity index across productive rearrangements. What TCRdb holds here is the immuneACCESS table cut down to in-frame rearrangements. Part of the clones is not present; checked against another copy, under half of the missing clones reflect an unresolved V gene, and the others are unexplained. D and trimming come from the DNA, and the V and J calls and clone size come from that table. A total of approximately 260,000 clones appear in this sample, under 85% of them only once. In total, the top ten clones hold approximately 4% of the sample.

This TCR came from a woman between 35 and 50 years old with active or convalescent COVID-19. The rearranged chain carries TRBV28 and TRBJ1-2; TRBD1 matches 7 bases in the middle. Source material: peripheral blood. CDR3 protein: CASSLGTAYGYTF. The DNA sequence is as follows: TGTGCCAGCAGTTTGGGGACAGCCTATGGCTACACCTTC.